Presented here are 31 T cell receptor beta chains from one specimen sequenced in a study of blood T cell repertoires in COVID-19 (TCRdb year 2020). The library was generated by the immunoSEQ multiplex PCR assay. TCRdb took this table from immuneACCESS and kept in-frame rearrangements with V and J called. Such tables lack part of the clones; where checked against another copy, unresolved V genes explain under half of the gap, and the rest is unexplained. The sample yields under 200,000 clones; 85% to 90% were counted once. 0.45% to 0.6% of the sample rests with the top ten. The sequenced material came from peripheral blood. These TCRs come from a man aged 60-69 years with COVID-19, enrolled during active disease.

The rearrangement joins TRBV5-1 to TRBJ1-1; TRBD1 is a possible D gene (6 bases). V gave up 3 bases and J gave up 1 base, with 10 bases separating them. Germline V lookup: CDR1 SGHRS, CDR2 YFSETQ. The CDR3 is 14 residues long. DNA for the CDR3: TGCGCCAGCAGCTCACAGGGATCGAACACTGAAGCTTTCTTT. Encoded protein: CASSSQGSNTEAFF. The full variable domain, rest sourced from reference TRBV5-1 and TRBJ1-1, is KAGVTQTPRYLIKTRGQQVTLSCSPISGHRSVSWYQQTPGQGLQFLFEYFSETQRNKGNFPGRFSGRQFSNSRSEMNVSTLELGDSALYLCASSSQGSNTEAFFGQGTRLTVV.

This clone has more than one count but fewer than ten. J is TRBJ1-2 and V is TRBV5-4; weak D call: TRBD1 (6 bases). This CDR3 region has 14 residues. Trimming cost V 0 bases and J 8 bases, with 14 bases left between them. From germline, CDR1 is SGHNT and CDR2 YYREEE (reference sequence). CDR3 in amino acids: CASSLAGGRSGYTF. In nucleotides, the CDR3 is TGTGCCAGCAGCTTGGCCGGGGGGCGGAGCGGCTACACCTTC.

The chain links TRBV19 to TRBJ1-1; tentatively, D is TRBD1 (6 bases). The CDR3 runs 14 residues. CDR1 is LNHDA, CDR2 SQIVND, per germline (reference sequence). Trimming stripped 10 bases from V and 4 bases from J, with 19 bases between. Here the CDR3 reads CATSTQGPVTEAFF. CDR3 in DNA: TGTGCCACCTCAACTCAGGGGCCGGTCACTGAAGCTTTCTTT.

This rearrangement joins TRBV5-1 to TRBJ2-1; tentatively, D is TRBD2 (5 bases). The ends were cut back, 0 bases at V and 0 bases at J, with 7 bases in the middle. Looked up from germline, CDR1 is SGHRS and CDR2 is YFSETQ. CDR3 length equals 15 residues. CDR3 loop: CASSLGENSYNEQFF. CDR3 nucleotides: TGCGCCAGCAGCTTGGGGGAGAACTCCTACAATGAGCAGTTCTTC.

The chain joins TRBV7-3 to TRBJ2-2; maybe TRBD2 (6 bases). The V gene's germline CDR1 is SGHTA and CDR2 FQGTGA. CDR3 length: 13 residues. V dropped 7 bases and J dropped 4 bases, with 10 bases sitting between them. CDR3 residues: CASNGGSTGELFF. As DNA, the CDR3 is TGTGCCAGCAATGGGGGGTCCACCGGGGAGCTGTTTTTT.

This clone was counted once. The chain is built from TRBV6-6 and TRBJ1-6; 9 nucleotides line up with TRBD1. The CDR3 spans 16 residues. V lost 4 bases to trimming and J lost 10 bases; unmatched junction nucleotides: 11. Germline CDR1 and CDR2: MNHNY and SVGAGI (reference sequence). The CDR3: CASSSNLGQGGSPLHF. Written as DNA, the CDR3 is TGTGCCAGCAGTTCAAACCTGGGACAGGGCGGCTCACCCCTCCACTTT.

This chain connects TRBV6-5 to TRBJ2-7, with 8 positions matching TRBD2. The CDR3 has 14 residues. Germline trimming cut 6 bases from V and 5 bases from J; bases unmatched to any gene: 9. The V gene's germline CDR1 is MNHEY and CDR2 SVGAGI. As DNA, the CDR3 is TGTGCCAGCAGCCAAGGGACTAGGGTAAACGAGCAGTACTTC. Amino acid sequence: CASSQGTRVNEQYF.

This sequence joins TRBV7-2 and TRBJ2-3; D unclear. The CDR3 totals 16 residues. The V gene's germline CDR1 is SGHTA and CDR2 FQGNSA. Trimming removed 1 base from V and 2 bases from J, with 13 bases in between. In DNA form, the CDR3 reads TGTGCCAGCAGCTTAGGGGCGTTAAGAGCCACAGATACGCAGTATTTT. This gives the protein CASSLGALRATDTQYF.

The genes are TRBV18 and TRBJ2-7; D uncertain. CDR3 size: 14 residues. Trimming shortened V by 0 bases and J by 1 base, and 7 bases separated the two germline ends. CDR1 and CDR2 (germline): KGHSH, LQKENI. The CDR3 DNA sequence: TGTGCCAGCTCACCACCGGCCTCTTCCTACGAGCAGTACTTC. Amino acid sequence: CASSPPASSYEQYF.

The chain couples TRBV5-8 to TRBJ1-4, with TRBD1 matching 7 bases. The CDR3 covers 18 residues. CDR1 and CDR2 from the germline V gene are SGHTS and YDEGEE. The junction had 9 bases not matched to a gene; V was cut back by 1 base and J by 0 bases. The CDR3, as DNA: TGTGCCAGCAGCTTGACGCGGGACAGCCTCGCAACTAATGAAAAACTGTTTTTT. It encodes CASSLTRDSLATNEKLFF. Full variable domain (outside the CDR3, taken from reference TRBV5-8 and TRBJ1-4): EAGVTQSPTHLIKTRGQQATLRCSPISGHTSVYWYQQALGLGLQFLLWYDEGEERNRGNFPPRFSGRQFPNYSSELNVNALELEDSALYLCASSLTRDSLATNEKLFFGSGTQLSVL.

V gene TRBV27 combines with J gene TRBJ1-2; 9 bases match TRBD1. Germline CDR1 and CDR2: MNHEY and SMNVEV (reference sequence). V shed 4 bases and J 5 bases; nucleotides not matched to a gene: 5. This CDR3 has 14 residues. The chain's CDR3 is CASSSAGQGYGYTF. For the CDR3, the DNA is TGTGCCAGCAGTTCCGCGGGACAGGGATATGGCTACACCTTC.

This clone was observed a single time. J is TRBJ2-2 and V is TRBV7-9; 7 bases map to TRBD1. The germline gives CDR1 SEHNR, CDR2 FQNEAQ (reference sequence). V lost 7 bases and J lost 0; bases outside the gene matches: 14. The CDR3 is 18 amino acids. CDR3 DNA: TGTGCCAGCAACCGTCCGGGACAGTTAATCGCGAACACCGGGGAGCTGTTTTTT. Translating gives CASNRPGQLIANTGELFF.

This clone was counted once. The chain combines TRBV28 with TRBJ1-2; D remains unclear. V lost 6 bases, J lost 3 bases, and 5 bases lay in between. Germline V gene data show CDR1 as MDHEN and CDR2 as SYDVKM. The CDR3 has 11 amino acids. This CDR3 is CASRGDYGYTF. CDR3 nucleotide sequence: TGTGCCAGCAGGGGAGACTATGGCTACACCTTC.

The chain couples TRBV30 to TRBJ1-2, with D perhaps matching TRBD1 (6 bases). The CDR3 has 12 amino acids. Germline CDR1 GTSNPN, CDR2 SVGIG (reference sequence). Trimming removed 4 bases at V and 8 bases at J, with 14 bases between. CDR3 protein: CAWTRGARGYTF. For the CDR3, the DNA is TGTGCCTGGACGCGGGGGGCGCGAGGCTACACCTTC. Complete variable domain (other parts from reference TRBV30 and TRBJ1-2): SQTIHQWPATLVQPVGSPLSLECTVEGTSNPNLYWYRQAAGRGLQLLFYSVGIGQISSEVPQNLSASRPQDRQFILSSKKLLLSDSGFYLCAWTRGARGYTFGSGTRLTVV.

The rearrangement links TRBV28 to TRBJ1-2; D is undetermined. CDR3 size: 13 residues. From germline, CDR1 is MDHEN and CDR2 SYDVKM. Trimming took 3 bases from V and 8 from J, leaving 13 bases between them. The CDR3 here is CASSLPSLAGYTF. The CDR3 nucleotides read TGTGCCAGCAGTTTGCCGTCCCTTGCGGGCTACACCTTC.

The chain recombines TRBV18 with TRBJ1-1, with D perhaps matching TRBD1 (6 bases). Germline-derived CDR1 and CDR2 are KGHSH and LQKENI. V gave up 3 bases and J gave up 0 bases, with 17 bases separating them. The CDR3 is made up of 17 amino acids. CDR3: CASSPTGGARLNTEAFF. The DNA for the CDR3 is TGTGCCAGCTCACCCACGGGGGGGGCGAGGTTGAACACTGAAGCTTTCTTT. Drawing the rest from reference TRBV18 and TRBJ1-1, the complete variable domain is NAGVMQNPRHLVRRRGQEARLRCSPMKGHSHVYWYRQLPEEGLKFMVYLQKENIIDESGMPKERFSAEFPKEGPSILRIQQVVRGDSAAYFCASSPTGGARLNTEAFFGQGTRLTVV.

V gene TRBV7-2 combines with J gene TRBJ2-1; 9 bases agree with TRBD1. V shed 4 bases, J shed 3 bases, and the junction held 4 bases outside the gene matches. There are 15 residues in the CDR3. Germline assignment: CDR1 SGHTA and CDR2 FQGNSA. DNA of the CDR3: TGTGCCAGCAGCTCGGACAGGGGCGGCTACAATGAGCAGTTCTTC. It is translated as CASSSDRGGYNEQFF.

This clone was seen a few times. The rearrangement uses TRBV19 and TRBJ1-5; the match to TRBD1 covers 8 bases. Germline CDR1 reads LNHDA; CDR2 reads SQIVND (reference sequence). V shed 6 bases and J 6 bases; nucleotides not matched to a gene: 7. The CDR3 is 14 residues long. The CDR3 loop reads CASSRQGLGQPQHF. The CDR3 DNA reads TGTGCCAGTAGCCGACAGGGGCTCGGTCAGCCCCAGCATTTT.

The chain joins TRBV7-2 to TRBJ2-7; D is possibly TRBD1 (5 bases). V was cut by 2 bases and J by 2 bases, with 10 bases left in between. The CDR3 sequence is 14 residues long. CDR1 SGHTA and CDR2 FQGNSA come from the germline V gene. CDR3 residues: CASSLSRDAYEQYF. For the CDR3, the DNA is TGTGCCAGCAGCTTATCCAGGGATGCCTACGAGCAGTACTTC. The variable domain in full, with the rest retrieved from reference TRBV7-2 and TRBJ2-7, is GAGVSQSPSNKVTEKGKDVELRCDPISGHTALYWYRQSLGQGLEFLIYFQGNSAPDKSGLPSDRFSAERTGGSVSTLTIQRTQQEDSAVYLCASSLSRDAYEQYFGPGTRLTVT.

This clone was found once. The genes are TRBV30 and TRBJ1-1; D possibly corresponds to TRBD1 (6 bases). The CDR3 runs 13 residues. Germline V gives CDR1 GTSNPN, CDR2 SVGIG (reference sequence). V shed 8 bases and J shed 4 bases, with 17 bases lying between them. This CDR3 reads CAGGRSRGTEAFF. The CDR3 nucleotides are TGTGCCGGGGGCCGAAGCCGTGGCACTGAAGCTTTCTTT.

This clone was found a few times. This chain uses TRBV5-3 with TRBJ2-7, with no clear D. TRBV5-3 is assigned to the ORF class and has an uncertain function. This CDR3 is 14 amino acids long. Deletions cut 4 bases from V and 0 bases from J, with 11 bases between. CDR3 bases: TGTGCCAGAAGCCAAGTTAGGAGCTCCTACGAGCAGTACTTC. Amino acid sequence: CARSQVRSSYEQYF.

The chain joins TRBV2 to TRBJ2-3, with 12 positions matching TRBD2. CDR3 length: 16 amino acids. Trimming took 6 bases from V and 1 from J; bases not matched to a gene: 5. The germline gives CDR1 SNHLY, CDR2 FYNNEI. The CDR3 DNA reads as TGTGCCAGCAGGAAGACTAGCGGGAGCGGCACAGATACGCAGTATTTT. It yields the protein CASRKTSGSGTDTQYF.

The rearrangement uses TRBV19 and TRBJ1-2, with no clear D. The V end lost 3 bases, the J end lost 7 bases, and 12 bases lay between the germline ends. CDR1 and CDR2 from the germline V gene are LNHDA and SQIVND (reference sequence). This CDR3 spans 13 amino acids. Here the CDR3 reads CASSISVAGGYTF. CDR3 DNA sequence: TGTGCCAGTAGTATCTCAGTCGCGGGTGGCTACACCTTC.

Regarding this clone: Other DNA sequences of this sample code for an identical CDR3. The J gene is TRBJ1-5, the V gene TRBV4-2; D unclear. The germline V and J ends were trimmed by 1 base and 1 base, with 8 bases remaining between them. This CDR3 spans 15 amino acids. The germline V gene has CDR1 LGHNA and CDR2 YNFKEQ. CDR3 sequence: CASSQGGGSNQPQHF. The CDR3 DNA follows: TGTGCCAGCAGCCAAGGCGGCGGAAGCAATCAGCCCCAGCATTTT.

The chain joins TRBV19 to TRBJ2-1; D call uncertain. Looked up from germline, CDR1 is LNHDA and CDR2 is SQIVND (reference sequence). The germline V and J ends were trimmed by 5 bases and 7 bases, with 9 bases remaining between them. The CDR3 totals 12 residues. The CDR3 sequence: CASSERWNEQFF. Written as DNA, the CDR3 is TGTGCCAGTAGTGAGCGTTGGAATGAGCAGTTCTTC.

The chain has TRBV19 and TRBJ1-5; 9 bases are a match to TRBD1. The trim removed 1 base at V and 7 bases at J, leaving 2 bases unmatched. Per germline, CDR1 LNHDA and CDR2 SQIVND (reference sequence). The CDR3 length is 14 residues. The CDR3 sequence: CASSIVTGGQPQHF. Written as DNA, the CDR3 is TGTGCCAGTAGTATAGTTACAGGGGGCCAGCCCCAGCATTTT.

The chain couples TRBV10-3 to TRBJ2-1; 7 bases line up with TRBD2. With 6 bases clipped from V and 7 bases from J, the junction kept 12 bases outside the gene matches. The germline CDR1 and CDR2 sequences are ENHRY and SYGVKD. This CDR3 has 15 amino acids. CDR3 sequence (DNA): TGTGCCATCAGCGAGACTAGCTTGGGGGGAAATGAGCAGTTCTTC. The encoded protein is CAISETSLGGNEQFF.

The CDR3: CASSIAGAFYTEAFF. The CDR3 DNA follows: TGTGCCAGTAGTATCGCAGGGGCCTTTTACACTGAAGCTTTCTTT. This chain uses TRBV19 with TRBJ1-1, with D possibly being TRBD1 (6 bases). This CDR3 comprises 15 residues. The V gene lost 3 bases and the J gene lost 3 bases, with 14 bases spanning the gap. Germline lookup yields CDR1 LNHDA and CDR2 SQIVND (reference sequence). Filled out from reference TRBV19 and TRBJ1-1, the complete variable domain reads DGGITQSPKYLFRKEGQNVTLSCEQNLNHDAMYWYRQDPGQGLRLIYYSQIVNDFQKGDIAEGYSVSREKKESFPLTVTSAQKNPTAFYLCASSIAGAFYTEAFFGQGTRLTVV.

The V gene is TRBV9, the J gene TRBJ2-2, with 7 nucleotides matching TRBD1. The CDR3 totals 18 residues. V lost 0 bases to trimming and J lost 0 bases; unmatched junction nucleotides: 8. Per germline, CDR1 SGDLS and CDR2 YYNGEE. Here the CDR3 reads CASSVAMWQGANTGELFF. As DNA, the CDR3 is TGTGCCAGCAGCGTAGCTATGTGGCAGGGGGCGAACACCGGGGAGCTGTTTTTT.

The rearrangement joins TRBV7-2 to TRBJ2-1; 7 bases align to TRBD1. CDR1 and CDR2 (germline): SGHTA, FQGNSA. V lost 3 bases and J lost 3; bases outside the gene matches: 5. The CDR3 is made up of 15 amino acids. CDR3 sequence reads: CASSLGQTHYNEQFF. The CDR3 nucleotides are TGTGCCAGCAGCTTGGGACAGACGCACTACAATGAGCAGTTCTTC.

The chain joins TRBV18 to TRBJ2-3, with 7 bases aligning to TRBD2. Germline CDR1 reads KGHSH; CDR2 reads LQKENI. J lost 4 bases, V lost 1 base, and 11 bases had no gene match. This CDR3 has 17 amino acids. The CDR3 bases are TGTGCCAGCTCACCACTTTTTGGGCAGGCGGGGGCAGATACGCAGTATTTT. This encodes CASSPLFGQAGADTQYF.